This T cell receptor (beta chain) was sequenced for a study of tumor-infiltrating lymphocytes in glioblastoma multiforme. As regards this clonotype: Its antigen is unidentified. One end of the junction fails to match germline, which may point to a read error.

Study-level points and caveats: Detected clone frequencies may not reflect cell counts, being RNA-based. Functional subtype sorting of these T cells was not performed.

TCR beta libraries were built from RNA through three nested multiplex PCR rounds using modified ARM-PCR. Each CDR3 protein gets one entry after TCRdb re-called the multiplex PCR reads with MiXCR. Of approximately 12,000 distinct CDR3 sequences in the sample, over 60% were seen once. This CDR3 has 15 amino acids. Germline CDR1 GTSNPN, CDR2 SVGIG (reference sequence). Sequences were obtained from brain tumor tissue. The V gene is TRBV30, the J gene TRBJ1-2, with D possibly TRBD1 on 5 matching bases. The TCR comes from a male donor with glioblastoma. The CDR3, as DNA: TGTGCCTGGAGGCCGGGGGGGGGAGTTAACTATGGTTACACCTTC. Amino acids: CAWRPGGGVNYGYTF.